A selection of T cell receptor beta chains follows, all from one sample in a study of T cell changes during pregnancy in multiple sclerosis. TCRdb keeps only in-frame clones here, not all; method: immunoSEQ multiplex PCR. The table records 30,000 or so clones, about 91% of them present only once. This sample comprised CD4+ T cells from peripheral blood mononuclear cells, obtained in the first trimester of pregnancy. The receptors were gathered from a female donor in good health, enrolled as a control in a pregnancy study. Each CDR3 is given with its conserved first and last residue. A D gene is named only where the DNA matches it firmly. Expanded clones get a size class; other rows say once, few or many, or leave the size out.

size | J | D | V | CDR3 | DNA
few | TRBJ1-1 | - | TRBV18 | CASSPVGGSTEAFF | TGTGCCAGCTCACCGGTCGGGGGAAGCACTGAAGCTTTCTTT
- | TRBJ2-2 | TRBD1 | TRBV9 | CASRPGTGLTGELFF | TGTGCCAGCAGGCCCGGGACAGGGCTAACCGGGGAGCTGTTTTTT
- | TRBJ1-1 | - | TRBV6-6 | CASSYRDTEAFF | TGTGCCAGCAGTTATCGGGACACTGAAGCTTTCTTT
- | TRBJ1-2 | - | TRBV2 | CASSVQGGDYGYTF | TGTGCCAGCAGTGTTCAGGGTGGCGACTATGGCTACACCTTC
- | TRBJ1-5 | - | TRBV7-2 | CASSYTTIGSQPQHF | TGTGCCAGCAGCTACACTACAATTGGGAGTCAGCCCCAGCATTTT
- | TRBJ2-5 | TRBD2 | TRBV25-1 | CASSESSGSGGETQYF | TGTGCCAGCAGTGAAAGTTCGGGTAGCGGGGGGGAGACCCAGTACTTC
- | TRBJ1-1 | TRBD1 | TRBV4-3 | CASSHWTGDDTEAFF | TGCGCCAGCAGCCACTGGACAGGAGATGACACTGAAGCTTTCTTT
once | TRBJ1-1 | - | TRBV7-3 | CASRPAPGAEAFF | TGTGCCAGCAGGCCGGCCCCGGGGGCTGAAGCTTTCTTT
- | TRBJ1-2 | - | TRBV4-3 | CASSQIKGGGYTF | TGCGCCAGCAGCCAAATAAAAGGGGGAGGCTACACCTTC
- | TRBJ1-1 | - | TRBV7-6 | CASSLFWNTEAFF | TGTGCCAGCAGCTTATTCTGGAACACTGAAGCTTTCTTT
- | TRBJ1-5 | TRBD1 | TRBV30 | CAWSVQGGYRSNQPQHF | TGTGCCTGGAGTGTACAGGGGGGGTATCGAAGCAATCAGCCCCAGCATTTT
- | TRBJ1-2 | - | TRBV6-5 | CASHRQSQENYGYTF | TGTGCCAGCCATCGACAGTCCCAAGAAAACTATGGCTACACCTTC